This TCR beta chain was identified in a study of molecular identifiers for immune sequencing clone quantification. Background on the study: The replicates split RNA from about 19,000 or 110,000 naive CD8 cells five ways and sequenced four. Study observations and caveats: Reports indicate spiked Jurkat TCR RNA from one cell could be found among about 1 million naive cells. In naive cells, under 1% of molecules belonged to clones above 20 RNA copies, against over 99% in effector cells.

As CD8+CD4-CCR7+CD45RA+ cells, naive CD8 T cells were sorted. TCRdb called the PCR reads again in MiXCR, with one record for every CDR3 protein. The sample has 490,000 or so distinct CDR3 sequences; about 20% are singletons. This clonotype was counted only a few times. Its specificity is unknown. What was sequenced was naive CD8+ T cells from blood, with Jurkat cell RNA spiked in. The subset: FACS-sorted CD8+CD4-CCR7+CD45RA+ naive T cells. This sequence was found in a human donor in good health. Some libraries in this study had Jurkat cell RNA spiked in.

Written as DNA, the CDR3 is TGTGCCAGCAGCGCACCTTCCCGGGAGGGACCTTTCACAGATACGCAGTATTTT. Residues: CASSAPSREGPFTDTQYF. This rearrangement joins TRBV13 to TRBJ2-3; TRBD2 agrees at 8 bases. V trimming: 5 bases; J trimming: 2 bases; junction bases outside the gene matches: 15. The CDR3 runs to 18 residues. Germline CDR1 PRHDT, CDR2 FYEKMQ (reference sequence).